Following are 6 T cell receptor beta chains from one sample sequenced in a study of blood T cell repertoires in COVID-19. The protocol was immunoSEQ multiplex PCR, while the TCRdb copy is restricted to in-frame clones and leaves out a portion. The sample consists of about 160,000 clones, 75% to 90% of them appearing once. The sequenced sample consisted of peripheral blood. The receptors here all came from a human donor with acute or convalescent COVID-19. The donor label of this sample is uncertain.

The chain links TRBV27 to TRBJ2-1; D not certain. From germline, CDR1 is MNHEY and CDR2 SMNVEV (reference sequence). The CDR3 is 16 amino acids. The V end was cut by 4 bases, the J end by 0 bases, with 13 bases between. The CDR3 DNA sequence: TGTGCCAGCAGTTGGTCCCCTTACAGCTCCTACAATGAGCAGTTCTTC. Protein: CASSWSPYSSYNEQFF.

The V call is TRBV12-3 or TRBV12-4, the J call TRBJ2-2; 8 positions match TRBD1. The junction had 3 bases not matched to a gene; V was cut back by 5 bases and J by 7 bases. CDR3 size: 13 residues. CDR3 loop: CASSDRGFGELFF. CDR3 DNA sequence: TGTGCCAGCAGTGACAGGGGTTTCGGGGAGCTGTTTTTT.

The chain employs TRBV6-5 and TRBJ1-2; 7 bases are shared with TRBD1. The CDR3 loop spans 15 amino acids. Trimming cost V 2 bases and J 2 bases; bases outside gene matches: 5. CDR1 and CDR2 (germline): MNHEY, SVGAGI. CDR3 sequence (DNA): TGTGCCAGCAGTTACGGCGTAGGGGGCAACTATGGCTACACCTTC. It yields the protein CASSYGVGGNYGYTF.

The V gene is TRBV29-1, the J gene TRBJ1-1; 7 bases are shared with TRBD1. The CDR3 is made up of 14 amino acids. The germline V gene has CDR1 SQVTM and CDR2 ANQGSEA. V lost 8 bases to trimming and J lost 4 bases; unmatched junction nucleotides: 13. CDR3 DNA: TGCAGCCATTGGACAGGTAGTAAGGGCACTGAAGCTTTCTTT. It codes for CSHWTGSKGTEAFF.

This sequence joins TRBV30 and TRBJ2-3; 7 nucleotides agree with TRBD1. Germline CDR1 is GTSNPN and CDR2 is SVGIG (reference sequence). V shed 5 bases and J 2 bases; nucleotides not matched to a gene: 7. The CDR3 length is 14 residues. Here the CDR3 reads CAWARQGNTDTQYF. CDR3 DNA sequence: TGTGCCTGGGCCCGACAGGGAAACACAGATACGCAGTATTTT.

V usage is TRBV6-5 and J usage is TRBJ1-1; unclear D gene. This CDR3 has 14 residues. The V end was cut by 6 bases, the J end by 5 bases, with 16 bases between. In germline, CDR1 is MNHEY, CDR2 SVGAGI. The CDR3 is CASRTTREVTEAFF. The CDR3 nucleotides read TGTGCCAGCAGAACTACGAGGGAGGTAACTGAAGCTTTCTTT.